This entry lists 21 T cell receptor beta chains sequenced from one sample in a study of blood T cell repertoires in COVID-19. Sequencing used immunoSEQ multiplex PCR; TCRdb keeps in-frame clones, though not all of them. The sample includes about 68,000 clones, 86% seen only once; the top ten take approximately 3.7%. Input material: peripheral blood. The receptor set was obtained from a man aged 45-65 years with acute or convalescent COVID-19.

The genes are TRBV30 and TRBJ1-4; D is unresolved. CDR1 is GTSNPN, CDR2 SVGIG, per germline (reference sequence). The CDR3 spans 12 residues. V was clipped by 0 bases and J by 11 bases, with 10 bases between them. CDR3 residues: CAWSVRGGKLFF. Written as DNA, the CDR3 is TGTGCCTGGAGTGTACGAGGTGGTAAACTGTTTTTT.

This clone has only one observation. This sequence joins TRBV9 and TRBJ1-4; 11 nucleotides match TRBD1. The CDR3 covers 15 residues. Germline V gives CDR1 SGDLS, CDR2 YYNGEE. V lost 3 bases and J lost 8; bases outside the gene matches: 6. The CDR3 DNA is TGTGCCAGCAGCGAAGGGACAGGGGGTTGGGAAAAACTGTTTTTT. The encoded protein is CASSEGTGGWEKLFF.

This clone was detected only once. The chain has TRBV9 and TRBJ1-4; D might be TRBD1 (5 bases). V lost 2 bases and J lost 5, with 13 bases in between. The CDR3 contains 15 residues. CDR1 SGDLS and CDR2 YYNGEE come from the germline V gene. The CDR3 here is CASSVGGGRNEKLFF. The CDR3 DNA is TGTGCCAGCAGCGTGGGGGGTGGGAGAAATGAAAAACTGTTTTTT.

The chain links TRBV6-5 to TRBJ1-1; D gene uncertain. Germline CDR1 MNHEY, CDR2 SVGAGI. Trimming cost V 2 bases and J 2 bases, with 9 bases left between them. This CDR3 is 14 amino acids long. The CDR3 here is CASSYGSTNTEAFF. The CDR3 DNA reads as TGTGCCAGCAGTTACGGCAGTACCAACACTGAAGCTTTCTTT.

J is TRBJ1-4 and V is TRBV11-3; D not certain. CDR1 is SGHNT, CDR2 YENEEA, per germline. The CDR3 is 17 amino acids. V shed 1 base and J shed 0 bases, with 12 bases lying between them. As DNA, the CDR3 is TGTGCCAGCAGCTTAGGCCCCACAGCCGCAACTAATGAAAAACTGTTTTTT. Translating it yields CASSLGPTAATNEKLFF.

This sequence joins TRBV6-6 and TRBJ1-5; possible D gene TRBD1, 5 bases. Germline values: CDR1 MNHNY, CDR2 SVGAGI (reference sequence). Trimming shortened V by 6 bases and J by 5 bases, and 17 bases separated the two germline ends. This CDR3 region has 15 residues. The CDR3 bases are TGTGCCAGCAGCCCCCCCGGGGGTCGGGATCAGCCCCAGCATTTT. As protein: CASSPPGGRDQPQHF.

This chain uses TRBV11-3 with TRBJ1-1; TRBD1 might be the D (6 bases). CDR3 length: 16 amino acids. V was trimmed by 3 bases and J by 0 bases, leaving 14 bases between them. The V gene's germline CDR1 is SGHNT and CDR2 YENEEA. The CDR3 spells CASSFSLTGMNTEAFF. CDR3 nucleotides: TGTGCCAGCAGCTTTAGTCTTACAGGGATGAACACTGAAGCTTTCTTT.

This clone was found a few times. For the CDR3, the DNA is TGTGCCAGCAGTGCGCCGGGACAAGTAGGATCACCCCTCCACTTT. Translating it yields CASSAPGQVGSPLHF. The gene calls are TRBV28 and TRBJ1-6; TRBD1 is a possible D gene (6 bases). Germline V gives CDR1 MDHEN, CDR2 SYDVKM. This CDR3 spans 15 amino acids. The ends were cut back, 5 bases at V and 10 bases at J, with 18 bases in the middle.

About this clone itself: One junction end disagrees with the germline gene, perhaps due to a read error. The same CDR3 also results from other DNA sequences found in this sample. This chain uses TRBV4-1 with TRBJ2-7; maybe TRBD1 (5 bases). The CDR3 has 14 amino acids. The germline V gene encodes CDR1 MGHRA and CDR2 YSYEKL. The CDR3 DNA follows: TGCGCCAGTAGCCCAGGGTCGCGTGACTACGAGCAGTACTTC. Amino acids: CASSPGSRDYEQYF.

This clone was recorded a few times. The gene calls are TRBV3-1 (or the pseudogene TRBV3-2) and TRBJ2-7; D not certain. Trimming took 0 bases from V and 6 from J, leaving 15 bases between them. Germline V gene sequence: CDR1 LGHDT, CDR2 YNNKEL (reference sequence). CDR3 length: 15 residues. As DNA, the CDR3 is TGTGCCAGCAGCCAAGATACGCCAGTTCACGCCGAGCAGTACTTC. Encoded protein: CASSQDTPVHAEQYF.

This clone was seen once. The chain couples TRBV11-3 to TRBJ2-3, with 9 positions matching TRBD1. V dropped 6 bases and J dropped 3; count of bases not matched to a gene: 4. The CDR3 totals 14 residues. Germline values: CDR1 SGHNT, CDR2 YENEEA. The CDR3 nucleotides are TGTGCCAGCAGTCGGGACAGGGTAACAGATACGCAGTATTTT. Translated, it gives CASSRDRVTDTQYF.

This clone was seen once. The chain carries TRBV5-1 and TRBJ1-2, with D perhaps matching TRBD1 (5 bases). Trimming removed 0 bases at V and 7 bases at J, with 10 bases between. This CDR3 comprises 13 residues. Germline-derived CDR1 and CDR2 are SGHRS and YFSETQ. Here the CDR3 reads CASSLAGKSGYTF. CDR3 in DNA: TGCGCCAGCAGCTTGGCAGGGAAATCTGGCTACACCTTC.

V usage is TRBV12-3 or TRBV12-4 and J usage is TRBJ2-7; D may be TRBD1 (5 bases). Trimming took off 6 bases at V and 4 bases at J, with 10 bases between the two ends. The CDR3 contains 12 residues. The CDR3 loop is CASRRGRYEQYF. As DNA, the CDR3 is TGTGCCAGCAGAAGGGGCAGATACGAGCAGTACTTC.

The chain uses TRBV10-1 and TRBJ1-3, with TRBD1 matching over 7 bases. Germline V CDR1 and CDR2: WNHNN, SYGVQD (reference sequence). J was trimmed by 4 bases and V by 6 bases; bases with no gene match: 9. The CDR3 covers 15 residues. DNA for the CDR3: TGCGCCAGCAGCGCCGACAGGGCTTCCGGAAACACCATATATTTT. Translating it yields CASSADRASGNTIYF.

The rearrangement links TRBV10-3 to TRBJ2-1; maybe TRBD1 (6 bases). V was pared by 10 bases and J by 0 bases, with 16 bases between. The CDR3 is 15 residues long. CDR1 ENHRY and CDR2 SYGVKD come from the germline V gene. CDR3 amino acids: CATKTDSSSYNEQFF. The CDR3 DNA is TGTGCCACCAAGACGGACAGTAGCTCCTACAATGAGCAGTTCTTC.

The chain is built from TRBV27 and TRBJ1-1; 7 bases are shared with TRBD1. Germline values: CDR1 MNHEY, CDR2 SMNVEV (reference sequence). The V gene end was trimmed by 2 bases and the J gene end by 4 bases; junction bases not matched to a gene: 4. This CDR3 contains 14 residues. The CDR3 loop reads CASSLGGGGTEAFF. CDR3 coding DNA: TGTGCCAGCAGTTTAGGAGGGGGCGGCACTGAAGCTTTCTTT.

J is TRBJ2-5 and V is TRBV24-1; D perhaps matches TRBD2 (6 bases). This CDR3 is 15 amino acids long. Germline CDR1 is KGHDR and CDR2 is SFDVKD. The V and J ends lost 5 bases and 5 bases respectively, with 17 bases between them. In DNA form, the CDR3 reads TGTGCCACCAGTGCCCTGACTGCCGGAGGGGAGACCCAGTACTTC. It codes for CATSALTAGGETQYF.

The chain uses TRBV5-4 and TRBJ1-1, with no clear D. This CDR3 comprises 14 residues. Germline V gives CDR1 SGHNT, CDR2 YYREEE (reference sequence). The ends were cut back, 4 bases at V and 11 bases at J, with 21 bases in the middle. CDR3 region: CASSHPLQPFVAFF. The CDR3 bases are TGTGCCAGCAGCCACCCCCTACAGCCCTTTGTTGCTTTCTTT.

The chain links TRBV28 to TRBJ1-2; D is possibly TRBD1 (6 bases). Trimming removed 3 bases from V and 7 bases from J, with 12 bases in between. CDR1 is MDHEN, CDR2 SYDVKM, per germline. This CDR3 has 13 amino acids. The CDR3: CASSFEQGSGYTF. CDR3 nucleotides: TGTGCCAGCAGTTTCGAACAGGGAAGTGGCTACACCTTC.

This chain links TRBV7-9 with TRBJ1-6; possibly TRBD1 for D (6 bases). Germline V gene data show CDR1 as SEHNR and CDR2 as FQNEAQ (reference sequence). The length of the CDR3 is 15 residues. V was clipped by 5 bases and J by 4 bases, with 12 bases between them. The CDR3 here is CASSKGQKYNSPLHF. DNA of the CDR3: TGTGCCAGCAGCAAAGGACAGAAATATAATTCACCCCTCCACTTT.

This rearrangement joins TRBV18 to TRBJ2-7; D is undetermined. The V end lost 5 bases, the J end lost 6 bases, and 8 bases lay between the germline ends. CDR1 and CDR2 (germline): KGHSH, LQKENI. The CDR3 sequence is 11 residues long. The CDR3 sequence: CASSSQREQYF. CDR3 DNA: TGTGCCAGCTCATCGCAGCGCGAGCAGTACTTC.